Shown below are 32 T cell receptor beta chains from a single sample sequenced in a study of T-cell memory formation after mild COVID-19. TCRdb ran MiXCR on the 5' RACE reads and lists one entry per CDR3 protein. The profile shows about 360,000 distinct CDR3 sequences, 10% to 15% of them singletons. Source material: PBMCs or a T cell subset sorted from them (not recorded which). The receptor set was obtained from a man aged 18 to 30 who had mild COVID-19 (a few samples of this study predate the infection). Cell type and time point are not known.

This clonotype has a handful of counts. This chain joins TRBV20-1 and TRBJ2-1, with 10 bases that match TRBD1. J lost 0 bases, V lost 7 bases, and 12 bases had no gene match. Germline V gene sequence: CDR1 DFQATT, CDR2 SNEGSKA (reference sequence). The CDR3 is made up of 17 amino acids. The CDR3 sequence is CSGQGASGQSSYNEQFF. CDR3 coding DNA: TGCAGTGGACAGGGGGCTAGCGGGCAAAGCTCCTACAATGAGCAGTTCTTC.

This clonotype was counted at least ten times. The chain is built from TRBV5-1 and TRBJ2-2; D possibly corresponds to TRBD1 (6 bases). In germline, CDR1 is SGHRS, CDR2 YFSETQ. The CDR3 totals 14 residues. Trimming took off 3 bases at V and 2 bases at J, with 8 bases between the two ends. CDR3 sequence: CASSSGHNTGELFF. In nucleotides, the CDR3 is TGCGCCAGCAGCTCGGGACACAACACCGGGGAGCTGTTTTTT.

Only a few counts were recorded for this clonotype. The chain is built from TRBV7-2 and TRBJ2-1, with D perhaps matching TRBD1 (6 bases). The CDR3 covers 14 residues. V lost 2 bases to trimming and J lost 4 bases, with 9 bases between them. The germline gives CDR1 SGHTA, CDR2 FQGNSA. CDR3 nucleotides: TGTGCCAGCAGCTTATCAGGACAGTACAATGAGCAGTTCTTC. This codes for CASSLSGQYNEQFF.

The rearrangement uses TRBV6-6 and TRBJ2-4; a weak D match, TRBD1 (6 bases). Trimming left V 6 bases short and J 0 bases short, with 18 bases between. CDR1 and CDR2 (germline): MNHNY, SVGAGI (reference sequence). The CDR3 is made up of 17 amino acids. In DNA, the CDR3 is TGTGCCAGCAGGGGATTACAGGGCCAAAGAGCCAAAAACATTCAGTACTTC. It codes for CASRGLQGQRAKNIQYF.

The chain couples TRBV7-9 to TRBJ1-5; D is unresolved. The germline V and J ends were trimmed by 5 bases and 1 base, with 12 bases remaining between them. CDR3 length equals 15 residues. CDR1 and CDR2 from the germline V gene are SEHNR and FQNEAQ (reference sequence). The CDR3 sequence: CASSAGPSSNQPQHF. Here the CDR3 DNA reads TGTGCCAGCAGCGCCGGACCCTCGAGCAATCAGCCCCAGCATTTT.

V is TRBV4-3 and J is TRBJ1-1; 7 positions match TRBD1. Trimming cost V 1 base and J 1 base; bases outside gene matches: 6. The CDR3 consists of 16 residues. Germline values: CDR1 LGHNA, CDR2 YSLEER. DNA for the CDR3: TGCGCCAGCAGCCAAGTGGGGCCAGGGGGGAACACTGAAGCTTTCTTT. Its protein is CASSQVGPGGNTEAFF.

This clonotype was found a few times. The chain recombines TRBV6-1 with TRBJ2-2; D is ambiguous. The V and J ends lost 8 bases and 6 bases respectively, with 13 bases between them. The CDR3 runs to 13 residues. Germline V CDR1 and CDR2: MNHNS, SASEGT. The CDR3 sequence: CASQEALSGELFF. The CDR3 DNA reads as TGTGCCAGCCAGGAAGCTCTCTCCGGGGAGCTGTTTTTT.

This clonotype was found a few times. The genes are TRBV20-1 and TRBJ2-2, with D possibly called TRBD1 or TRBD2 (5 bases each). Germline CDR1 and CDR2: DFQATT and SNEGSKA (reference sequence). CDR3 length: 15 residues. V lost 5 bases and J lost 2, with 15 bases in between. The CDR3 reads CSAHRDGTNTGELFF. In DNA, the CDR3 is TGCAGTGCTCATAGGGACGGAACCAACACCGGGGAGCTGTTTTTT.

This clonotype was seen only a few times. The rearrangement uses TRBV11-2 and TRBJ1-1; the D is unclear. The CDR3 is 14 amino acids. The germline V and J ends were trimmed by 8 bases and 0 bases, with 13 bases remaining between them. Germline CDR1 reads SGHAT; CDR2 reads FQNNGV. In nucleotides, the CDR3 is TGTGCCAGCTCGGGCCTCACCATGAACACTGAAGCTTTCTTT. Translation gives CASSGLTMNTEAFF.

CDR3 DNA sequence: TGTGCCAGCAATCCGAGCGGGGGATCCCAAGAGACCCAGTACTTC. Translating gives CASNPSGGSQETQYF. This rearrangement joins TRBV12-3 or TRBV12-4 to TRBJ2-5; 8 positions agree with TRBD2. CDR3 length equals 15 residues. J gave up 1 base and V 7 bases, and 8 bases lay outside the gene matches.

This clonotype was seen more than once but under ten times. The chain uses TRBV7-6 and TRBJ2-3, with D perhaps being TRBD1 or TRBD2 (6 bases each). V dropped 4 bases and J dropped 2 bases, with 19 bases sitting between them. The CDR3 is made up of 17 amino acids. CDR1 is SGHVS, CDR2 FNYEAQ, per germline. The CDR3: CASSSSVRGPHTDTQYF. CDR3 DNA sequence: TGTGCCAGCAGCTCCTCAGTCCGGGGGCCCCACACAGATACGCAGTATTTT. The full variable domain, with the rest looked up from reference TRBV7-6 and TRBJ2-3, is GAGVSQSPRYKVTKRGQDVALRCDPISGHVSLYWYRQALGQGPEFLTYFNYEAQQDKSGLPNDRFSAERPEGSISTLTIQRTEQRDSAMYRCASSSSVRGPHTDTQYFGPGTRLTVL.

This sequence joins TRBV24-1 and TRBJ1-1; D uncertain. The CDR3 is 14 amino acids. Germline CDR1 is KGHDR and CDR2 is SFDVKD. Trimming pared 2 bases from V and 4 bases from J, leaving 10 bases between. The DNA of the CDR3 is TGTGCCACCAGTGATTCACAGTCCCCCACTGAAGCTTTCTTT. It encodes CATSDSQSPTEAFF.

This chain joins TRBV6-5 and TRBJ2-1; TRBD1 aligns across 12 bases. CDR1 MNHEY and CDR2 SVGAGI come from the germline V gene. The CDR3 extends over 15 amino acids. The V and J ends lost 2 bases and 7 bases, in that order; junction bases with no gene match: 3. The CDR3 loop reads CASSYGTGGFNEQFF. DNA of the CDR3: TGTGCCAGCAGTTACGGGACAGGGGGCTTTAATGAGCAGTTCTTC.

This sequence joins TRBV18 and TRBJ1-5; tentatively, D is TRBD1 (5 bases). Trimming removed 5 bases from V and 2 bases from J, with 10 bases in between. This CDR3 contains 14 residues. Germline V gives CDR1 KGHSH, CDR2 LQKENI. The CDR3 loop reads CASSAGFGNQPQHF. The CDR3 DNA sequence: TGTGCCAGCTCAGCAGGGTTTGGCAATCAGCCCCAGCATTTT.

The chain joins TRBV4-3 to TRBJ2-1, with 11 positions matching TRBD2. CDR3 length: 18 residues. V dropped 0 bases and J dropped 7; count of bases not matched to a gene: 11. From germline, CDR1 is LGHNA and CDR2 YSLEER. For the CDR3, the DNA is TGCGCCAGCAGCCAAGAACTCGCTAGCGGGGGGCCGGGGAATGAGCAGTTCTTC. Protein product: CASSQELASGGPGNEQFF.

The rearrangement uses TRBV10-1 and TRBJ2-7, with TRBD1 matching 8 bases. The CDR3 contains 18 residues. The junction had 20 bases not matched to a gene; V was cut back by 9 bases and J by 1 base. The germline V gene has CDR1 WNHNN and CDR2 SYGVQD (reference sequence). The CDR3 loop is CARGQAVGSPPASYEQYF. In DNA, the CDR3 is TGCGCCAGGGGACAGGCGGTAGGATCCCCACCAGCGTCCTACGAGCAGTACTTC.

This clonotype was picked up a small number of times. The rearrangement joins TRBV6-5 to TRBJ2-1; D possibly corresponds to TRBD2 (5 bases). This CDR3 is built from 14 residues. Germline V lookup: CDR1 MNHEY, CDR2 SVGAGI. Trimming stripped 2 bases from V and 0 bases from J, with 5 bases between. The CDR3 bases are TGTGCCAGCAGTTACGCGGGCTCCTACAATGAGCAGTTCTTC. Translation gives CASSYAGSYNEQFF.

V usage is TRBV3-1 and J usage is TRBJ1-5; the D is unclear. In germline, CDR1 is LGHDT, CDR2 YNNKEL (reference sequence). The V and J ends lost 5 bases and 6 bases respectively, with 17 bases between them. This CDR3 is 15 amino acids long. CDR3 in DNA: TGTGCCAGCAGCAACGGACGGCTAAGCGGTCAGCCCCAGCATTTT. It translates to CASSNGRLSGQPQHF.

This clonotype appeared a few times. The chain couples TRBV7-8 to TRBJ2-7; a possible D gene is TRBD1 (7 bases). CDR3 length: 13 amino acids. With 6 bases removed from V and 1 base from J, the gap between germline ends came to 10 bases. CDR1 is SGHVS and CDR2 is FQNEAQ in the germline V gene. This CDR3 is CASRGGQSYEQYV. The CDR3 DNA follows: TGTGCCAGCAGGGGGGGACAGTCCTACGAGCAGTACGTC.

This clonotype has more than one count but fewer than ten. This chain joins TRBV5-1 and TRBJ2-1; 12 bases are shared with TRBD2. The V segment lost 0 bases and the J segment 9 bases; nucleotides outside the gene matches: 7. Germline CDR1 is SGHRS and CDR2 is YFSETQ. CDR3 length equals 16 residues. CDR3 loop: CASSLASGGVKGEQFF. The CDR3 nucleotides are TGCGCCAGCAGCTTGGCTAGCGGGGGGGTTAAGGGTGAGCAGTTCTTC.

This clonotype was seen many times. DNA of the CDR3: TGCGCCAGCAGCCAGCGAGAAGCTAACTATGGCTACACCTTC. Translating it yields CASSQREANYGYTF. The chain carries TRBV5-1 and TRBJ1-2; D is unclear. The germline V and J ends were trimmed by 4 bases and 0 bases, with 10 bases remaining between them. Germline CDR1 reads SGHRS; CDR2 reads YFSETQ. The CDR3 length is 14 residues.

The CDR3 DNA reads as TGTGCCAGCAGTTACGCGGGTATTACCCCCTACGAGCAGTACGTC. The encoded protein is CASSYAGITPYEQYV. This chain links TRBV6-2 or TRBV6-3 with TRBJ2-7; a weak D match, TRBD2 (5 bases). V lost 2 bases, J lost 2 bases, and 13 bases lay in between. Germline V gives CDR1 MNHEY, CDR2 SVGEGT. The CDR3 contains 15 residues.

This clonotype was observed a handful of times. The rearrangement uses TRBV7-9 and TRBJ1-5, with TRBD1 identical over 8 bases. Germline loops: CDR1 SEHNR, CDR2 FQNEAQ (reference sequence). The CDR3 has 15 amino acids. Trimming took 4 bases from V and 0 from J; bases not matched to a gene: 2. CDR3 bases: TGTGCCAGCAGCTCAGGGGGCTATAGCAATCAGCCCCAGCATTTT. The encoded protein is CASSSGGYSNQPQHF.

J is TRBJ2-7 and V is TRBV4-1; D is ambiguous. CDR3 length equals 11 residues. CDR1 is MGHRA and CDR2 is YSYEKL in the germline V gene. V was cut by 4 bases and J by 10 bases, with 11 bases left in between. The DNA of the CDR3 is TGCGCCAGCAGCCGCGGTCTGGAACAGTACTTC. This gives the protein CASSRGLEQYF.

The chain recombines TRBV6-2 or TRBV6-3 with TRBJ1-5, with D possibly being TRBD1 (5 bases). The CDR3 spans 17 residues. V dropped 5 bases and J dropped 7 bases, with 24 bases sitting between them. CDR1 is MNHEY, CDR2 SVGEGT, per germline. The CDR3, as DNA: TGTGCCAGCAGTCACGATCTCCGCAGGGTTGGTTGGCAGCCCCAGCATTTT. Translating gives CASSHDLRRVGWQPQHF.

This clonotype was counted between two and nine times. CDR3 sequence (DNA): TGTGCCAGCAGCTTGGTTCCCAGGTCGAACACCGGGGAGCTGTTTTTT. This gives the protein CASSLVPRSNTGELFF. This chain links TRBV5-4 with TRBJ2-2; D gene unclear. The V end was cut by 0 bases, the J end by 0 bases, with 9 bases between. The CDR3 contains 16 residues. Per germline, CDR1 SGHNT and CDR2 YYREEE (reference sequence).

V usage is TRBV7-9 and J usage is TRBJ2-7, with D possibly matching TRBD1 (6 bases). The V end lost 5 bases, the J end lost 6 bases, and 11 bases lay between the germline ends. CDR3 size: 12 residues. The germline V gene encodes CDR1 SEHNR and CDR2 FQNEAQ (reference sequence). The CDR3 here is CASSQGLGEQYV. Here the CDR3 DNA reads TGTGCCAGCAGCCAGGGGCTAGGCGAGCAGTACGTC.

This clonotype turned up a few times. The gene calls are TRBV11-2 and TRBJ2-3; D unresolved. The CDR3 runs 12 residues. Trimming took off 0 bases at V and 6 bases at J, with 4 bases between the two ends. CDR1 and CDR2 (germline): SGHAT, FQNNGV. The CDR3 nucleotides are TGTGCCAGCAGCTTAGAGTACGATACGCAGTATTTT. The encoded protein is CASSLEYDTQYF.

The table lists this clonotype with a few counts. The J gene is TRBJ1-1, the V gene TRBV5-6; TRBD1 aligns across 8 bases. This CDR3 contains 15 residues. Losses at the gene ends were 4 bases for V and 1 base for J; bases not matched to a gene: 6. Germline V gene lookup returns CDR1 SGHDT and CDR2 YYEEEE. The CDR3 here is CASSRIGQGNTEAFF. CDR3 nucleotide sequence: TGTGCCAGCAGCCGTATCGGACAGGGGAACACTGAAGCTTTCTTT.

This clonotype was seen only a few times. J is TRBJ2-1 and V is TRBV5-1; possibly TRBD1 or TRBD2 for D (6 bases each). This CDR3 has 16 amino acids. V was trimmed by 4 bases and J by 7 bases, leaving 21 bases between them. Per germline, CDR1 SGHRS and CDR2 YFSETQ. CDR3 in DNA: TGCGCCAGCAGCCCCTGGAGGGGGACCAGCGGGAATGAGCAGTTCTTC. Translated, it gives CASSPWRGTSGNEQFF.

The chain links TRBV5-1 to TRBJ2-5; 8 positions match TRBD2. V lost 4 bases and J lost 1; bases outside the gene matches: 6. Germline assignment: CDR1 SGHRS and CDR2 YFSETQ. The CDR3 length is 15 residues. This CDR3 is CASSTTSGTQETQYF. The CDR3, as DNA: TGCGCCAGCAGCACAACTAGCGGAACCCAAGAGACCCAGTACTTC.

The chain joins TRBV5-1 to TRBJ2-3; D is perhaps TRBD2 (5 bases). Trimming took 3 bases from V and 0 from J, leaving 8 bases between them. CDR3 length: 14 amino acids. Germline V gives CDR1 SGHRS, CDR2 YFSETQ. The CDR3 sequence is CASSYPGSTDTQYF. DNA for the CDR3: TGCGCCAGCAGCTATCCGGGGAGCACAGATACGCAGTATTTT.